There are many counts of the clone carrying this TCR beta chain. Its specificity is not known. CDR3 length: 15 amino acids. J lost 7 bases, V lost 6 bases, and 11 bases had no gene match. Germline V gene lookup returns CDR1 MDHEN and CDR2 SYDVKM. Per the original methods: To classify distant metastasis in papillary thyroid cancer, a model was built from CDR3 differences across clinicopathological groups. TCRdb re-analyzed the PCR reads through MiXCR. The V and J calls reflect TCRdb's pipeline rather than the authors' work. The top ten hold 4.9% of the sample, which has more than 20,000 clones, 13% seen once. This sample is drawn from a study of metastatic and nonmetastatic thyroid tumors. Study-wide background: Peripheral blood and tumor or nodule samples from malignant and benign thyroid patients were compared.

Each patient came to thyroid surgery without any prior treatment (of any kind). Study-wide findings and caveats: Patients with malignant thyroid tumors reportedly had significantly higher TCR beta diversity than those with benign nodules, in blood and tumor.

Sequencing used blood. The source is a female donor with papillary thyroid cancer or a benign thyroid nodule (not recorded which). Some clones in this sample may be carry-over from other donors' samples. This chain joins TRBV28 and TRBJ2-3; 9 bases agree with TRBD2. The CDR3 coding sequence is TGTGCCAGCAGAGCTACTAGCGGGTGGAAGCATACGCAGTATTTT. It translates to CASRATSGWKHTQYF.